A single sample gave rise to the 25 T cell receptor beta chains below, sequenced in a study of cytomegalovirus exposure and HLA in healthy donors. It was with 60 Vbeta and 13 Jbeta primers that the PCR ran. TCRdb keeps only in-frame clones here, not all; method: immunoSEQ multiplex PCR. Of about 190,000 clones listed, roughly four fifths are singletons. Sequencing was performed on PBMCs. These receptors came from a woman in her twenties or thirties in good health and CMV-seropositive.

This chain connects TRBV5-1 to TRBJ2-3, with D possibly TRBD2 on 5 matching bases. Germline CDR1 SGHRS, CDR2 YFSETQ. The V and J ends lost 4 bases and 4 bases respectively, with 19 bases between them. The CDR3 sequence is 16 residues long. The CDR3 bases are TGCGCCAGCAGCCCGAATCCGGGGATCCGCGCAGATACGCAGTATTTT. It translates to CASSPNPGIRADTQYF.

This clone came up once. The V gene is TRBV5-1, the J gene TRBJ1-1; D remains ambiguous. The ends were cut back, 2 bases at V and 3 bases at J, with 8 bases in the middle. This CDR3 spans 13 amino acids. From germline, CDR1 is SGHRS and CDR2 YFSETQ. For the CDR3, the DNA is TGCGCCAGCAGCTTTTGGCTCGACACTGAAGCTTTCTTT. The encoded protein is CASSFWLDTEAFF.

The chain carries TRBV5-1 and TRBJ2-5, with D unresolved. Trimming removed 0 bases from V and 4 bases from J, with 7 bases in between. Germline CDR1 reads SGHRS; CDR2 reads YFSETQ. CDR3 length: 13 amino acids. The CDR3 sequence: CASSLGAGETQYF. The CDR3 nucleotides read TGCGCCAGCAGCTTGGGTGCCGGAGAGACCCAGTACTTC.

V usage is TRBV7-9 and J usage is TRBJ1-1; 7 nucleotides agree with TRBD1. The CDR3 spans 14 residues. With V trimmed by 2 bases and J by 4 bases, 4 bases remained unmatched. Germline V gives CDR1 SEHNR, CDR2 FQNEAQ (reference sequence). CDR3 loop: CASSLPDRATEAFF. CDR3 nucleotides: TGTGCCAGCAGCTTACCTGACAGGGCCACTGAAGCTTTCTTT.

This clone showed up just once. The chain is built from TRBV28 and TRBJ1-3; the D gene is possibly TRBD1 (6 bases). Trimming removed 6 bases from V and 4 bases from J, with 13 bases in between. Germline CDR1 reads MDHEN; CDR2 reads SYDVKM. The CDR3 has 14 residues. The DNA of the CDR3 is TGTGCCAGCAGCCCTCGGACAGACGGAAACACCATATATTTT. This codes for CASSPRTDGNTIYF. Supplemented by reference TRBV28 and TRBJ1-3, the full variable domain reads DVKVTQSSRYLVKRTGEKVFLECVQDMDHENMFWYRQDPGLGLRLIYFSYDVKMKEKGDIPEGYSVSREKKERFSLILESASTNQTSMYLCASSPRTDGNTIYFGEGSWLTVV.

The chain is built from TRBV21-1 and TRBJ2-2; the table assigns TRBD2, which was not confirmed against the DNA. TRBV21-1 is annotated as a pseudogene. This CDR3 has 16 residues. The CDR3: CASSKGASANTGELFF. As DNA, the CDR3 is TGTGCCAGCAGCAAGGGAGCAAGCGCGAACACCGGGGAGCTGTTTTTT.

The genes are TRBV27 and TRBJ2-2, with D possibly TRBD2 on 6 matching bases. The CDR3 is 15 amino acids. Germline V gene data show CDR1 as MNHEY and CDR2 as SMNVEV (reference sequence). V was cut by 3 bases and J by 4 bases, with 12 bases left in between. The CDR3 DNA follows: TGTGCCAGCAGTTTTAGTAGCGGAACCACCGGGGAGCTGTTTTTT. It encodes CASSFSSGTTGELFF.

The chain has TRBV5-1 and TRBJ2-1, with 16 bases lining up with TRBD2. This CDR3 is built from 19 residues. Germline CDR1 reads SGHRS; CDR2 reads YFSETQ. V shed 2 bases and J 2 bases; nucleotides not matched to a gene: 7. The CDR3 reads CASSFPGLAGGPAYNEQFF. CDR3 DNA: TGCGCCAGCAGCTTTCCGGGACTAGCGGGAGGGCCGGCCTACAATGAGCAGTTCTTC.

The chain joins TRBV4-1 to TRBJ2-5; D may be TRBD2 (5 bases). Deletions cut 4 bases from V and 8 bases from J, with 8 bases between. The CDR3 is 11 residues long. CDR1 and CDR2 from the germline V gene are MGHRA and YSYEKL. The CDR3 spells CASSRSGTQYF. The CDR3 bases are TGCGCCAGCAGCCGCTCGGGAACCCAGTACTTC.

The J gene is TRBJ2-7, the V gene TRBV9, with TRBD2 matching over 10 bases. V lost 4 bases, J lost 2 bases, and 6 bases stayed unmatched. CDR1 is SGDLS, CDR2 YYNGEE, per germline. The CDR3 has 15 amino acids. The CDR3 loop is CASSPRLAGTYEQYF. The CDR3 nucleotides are TGTGCCAGCAGCCCCCGACTAGCGGGCACCTACGAGCAGTACTTC.

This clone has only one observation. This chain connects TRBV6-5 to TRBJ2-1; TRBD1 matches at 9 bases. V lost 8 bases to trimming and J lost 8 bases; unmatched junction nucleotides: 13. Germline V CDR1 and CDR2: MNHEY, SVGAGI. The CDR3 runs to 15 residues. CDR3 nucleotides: TGTGCCAGCCGTCCGGCCAACGACAGGGGGTATGAGCAGTTCTTC. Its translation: CASRPANDRGYEQFF.

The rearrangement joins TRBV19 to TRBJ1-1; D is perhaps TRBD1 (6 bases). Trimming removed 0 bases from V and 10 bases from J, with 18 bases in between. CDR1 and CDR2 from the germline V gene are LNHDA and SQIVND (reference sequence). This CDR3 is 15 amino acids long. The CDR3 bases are TGTGCCAGTAGTATAGACGTTGGCGGGGGCGCGGGAGCTTTCTTT. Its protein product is CASSIDVGGGAGAFF.

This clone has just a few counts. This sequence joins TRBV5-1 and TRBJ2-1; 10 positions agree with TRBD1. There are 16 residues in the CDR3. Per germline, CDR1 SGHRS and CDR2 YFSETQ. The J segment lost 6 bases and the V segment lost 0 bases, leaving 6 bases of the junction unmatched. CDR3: CASSLGSGTGVNEQFF. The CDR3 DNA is TGCGCCAGCAGCTTGGGAAGTGGGACAGGGGTCAATGAGCAGTTCTTC.

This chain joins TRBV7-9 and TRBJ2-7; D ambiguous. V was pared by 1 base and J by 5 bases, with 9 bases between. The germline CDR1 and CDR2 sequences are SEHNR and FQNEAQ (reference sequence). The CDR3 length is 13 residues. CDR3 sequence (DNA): TGTGCCAGCAGCTTAGGTGGCCCCCACGAGCAGTACTTC. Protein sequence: CASSLGGPHEQYF. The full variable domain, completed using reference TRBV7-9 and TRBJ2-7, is DTGVSQNPRHKITKRGQNVTFRCDPISEHNRLYWYRQTLGQGPEFLTYFQNEAQLEKSRLLSDRFSAERPKGSFSTLEIQRTEQGDSAMYLCASSLGGPHEQYFGPGTRLTVT.

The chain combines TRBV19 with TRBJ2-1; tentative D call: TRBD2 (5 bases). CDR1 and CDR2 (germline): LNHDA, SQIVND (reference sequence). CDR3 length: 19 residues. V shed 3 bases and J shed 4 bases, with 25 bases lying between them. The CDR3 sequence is CASSMMGGPALSPYNEQFF. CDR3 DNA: TGTGCCAGTAGTATGATGGGCGGGCCGGCCCTCTCCCCATACAATGAGCAGTTCTTC.

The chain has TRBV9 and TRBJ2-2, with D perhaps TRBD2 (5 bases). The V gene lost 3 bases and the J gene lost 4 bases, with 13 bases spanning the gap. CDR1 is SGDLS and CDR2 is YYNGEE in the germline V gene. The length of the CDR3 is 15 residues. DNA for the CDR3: TGTGCCAGCAGCGATCGGAGTGAGGGCACCGGGGAGCTGTTTTTT. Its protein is CASSDRSEGTGELFF. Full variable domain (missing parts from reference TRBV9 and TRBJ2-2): DSGVTQTPKHLITATGQRVTLRCSPRSGDLSVYWYQQSLDQGLQFLIQYYNGEERAKGNILERFSAQQFPDLHSELNLSSLELGDSALYFCASSDRSEGTGELFFGEGSRLTVL.

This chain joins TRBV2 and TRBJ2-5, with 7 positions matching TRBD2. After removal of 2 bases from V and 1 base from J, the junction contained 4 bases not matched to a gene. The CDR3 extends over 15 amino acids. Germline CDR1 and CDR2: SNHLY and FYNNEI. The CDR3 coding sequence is TGTGCCAGCAGTGAACAGGGACTAACCCAAGAGACCCAGTACTTC. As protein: CASSEQGLTQETQYF.

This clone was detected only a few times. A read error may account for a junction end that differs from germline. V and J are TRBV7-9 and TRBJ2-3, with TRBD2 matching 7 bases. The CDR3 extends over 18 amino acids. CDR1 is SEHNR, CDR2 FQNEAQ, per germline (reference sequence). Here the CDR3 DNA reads TGTTCCAGCAGCTTAGGGGTGGTGGCTAGCGGACACACAGATACGCAGTATTTT. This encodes CSSSLGVVASGHTDTQYF. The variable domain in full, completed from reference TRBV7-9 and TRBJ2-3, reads DTGVSQNPRHKITKRGQNVTFRCDPISEHNRLYWYRQTLGQGPEFLTYFQNEAQLEKSRLLSDRFSAERPKGSFSTLEIQRTEQGDSAMYLCSSSLGVVASGHTDTQYFGPGTRLTVL.

This CDR3 reads CASSSQGAGGNTIYF. CDR3 DNA: TGTGCCAGCAGTTCACAGGGGGCAGGCGGAAACACCATATATTTT. The genes are TRBV2 and TRBJ1-3; TRBD1 aligns across 9 bases. The germline CDR1 and CDR2 sequences are SNHLY and FYNNEI. The CDR3 runs to 15 residues. The V segment lost 5 bases and the J segment 4 bases; nucleotides outside the gene matches: 6.

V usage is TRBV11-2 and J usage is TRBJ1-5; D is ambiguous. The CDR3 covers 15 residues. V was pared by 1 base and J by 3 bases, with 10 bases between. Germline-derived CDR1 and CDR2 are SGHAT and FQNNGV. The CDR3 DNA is TGTGCCAGCAGCTTAGGACTGACCCCCAATCAGCCCCAGCATTTT. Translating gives CASSLGLTPNQPQHF.

CDR3: CASIGLAGSNTGELFF. The CDR3 DNA sequence: TGCGCCAGCATCGGGCTAGCGGGGTCGAACACCGGGGAGCTGTTTTTT. The genes are TRBV10-2 and TRBJ2-2, with TRBD2 identical over 9 bases. This CDR3 region has 16 residues. Unmatched junction bases numbered 6, after V lost 7 bases and J lost 0 bases. Germline V gene sequence: CDR1 WSHSY, CDR2 SAAADI.

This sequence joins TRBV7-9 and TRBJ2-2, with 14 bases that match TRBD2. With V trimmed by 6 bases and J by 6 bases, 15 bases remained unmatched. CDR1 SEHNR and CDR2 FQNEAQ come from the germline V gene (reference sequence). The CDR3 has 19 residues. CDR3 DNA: TGTGCCAGCAGTCCCCGAGCGGGACTAGCGGGAGTAGTTGCCGGGGAGCTGTTTTTT. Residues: CASSPRAGLAGVVAGELFF.

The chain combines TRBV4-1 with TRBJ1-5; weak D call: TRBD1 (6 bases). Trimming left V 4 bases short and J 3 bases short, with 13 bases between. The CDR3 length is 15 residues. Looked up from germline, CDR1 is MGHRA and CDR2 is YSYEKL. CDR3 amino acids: CASSLTGLHNQPQHF. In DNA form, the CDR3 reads TGCGCCAGCAGCCTAACAGGGCTACACAATCAGCCCCAGCATTTT.

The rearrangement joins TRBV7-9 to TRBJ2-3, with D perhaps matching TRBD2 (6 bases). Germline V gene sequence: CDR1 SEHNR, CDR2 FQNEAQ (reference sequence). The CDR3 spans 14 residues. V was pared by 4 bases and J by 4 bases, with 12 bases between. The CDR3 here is CASSSTGAPDTQYF. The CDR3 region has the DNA TGTGCCAGCAGCTCGACGGGAGCCCCAGATACGCAGTATTTT.

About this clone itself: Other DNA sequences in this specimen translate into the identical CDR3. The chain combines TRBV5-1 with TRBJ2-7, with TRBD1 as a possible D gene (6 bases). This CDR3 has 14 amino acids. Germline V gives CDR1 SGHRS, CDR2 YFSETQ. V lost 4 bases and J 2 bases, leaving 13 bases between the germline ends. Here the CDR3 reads CASSPSTGTYEQYF. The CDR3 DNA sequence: TGCGCCAGCAGCCCGTCGACAGGTACCTACGAGCAGTACTTC.